The subject of this entry is one TCR beta chain. There are a few counts of this clonotype. Its antigen is currently not known. No base quality information exists; no much larger clone differs at one position. The data were obtained in a study of CD8 T cells in ankylosing spondylitis (TCRdb year 2017). A note on the overall study: T cell receptor beta repertoires were profiled in healthy donors and ankylosing spondylitis patients so that disease-linked TCR variants could be found. In total, the full study cohort was made up of 85 to 140 healthy donors and 25 or so ankylosing spondylitis patients. Peripheral blood was sampled, and synovial fluid was additionally collected from ankylosing spondylitis patients.

Sequenced on an Illumina MiSeq. Quantitative 5'-RACE with molecular barcodes was used to prepare TCR beta libraries. As for how the authors treated the data: Disease-linked TCR variants were identified with a new computational method built on a probabilistic model of VDJ rearrangement. TCRdb passed the public sequencing reads through fastp at Q25 and MiXCR, retaining productive beta sequences. Rows are unified per CDR3 protein, each entry keeping the most common DNA and genes. The V and J calls follow TCRdb's processing rather than the paper's. Here the sample has about 24,000 distinct CDR3 sequences; roughly 13% occur a single time. The ten largest account for 35% of the sample. Here is what the overall study found, with its caveats: A TCR beta motif made up of several highly homologous amino acid variants appeared to be characteristic of blood from ankylosing spondylitis patients. According to the report, matched synovial fluid samples from ankylosing spondylitis patients were significantly enriched for the disease-linked clones. The disease-linked clones showed a CD8+ phenotype and occurred at relatively low frequencies in peripheral blood. Some motif variants had previously been reported in the synovial fluid and blood of reactive arthritis patients, which suggests shared mechanisms of disease initiation.

The trim is 0 bases for V and 6 bases for J, with a gap of 18 bases between the germline ends. CDR1 and CDR2 are drawn from the germline V gene: SGDLS, YYNGEE. Including cysteine and phenylalanine, the CDR3 has 16 amino acids. The sequence is cut down to CDR3 DNA, 48 bases in frame from base 1. Rearrangement joined TRBV9 to TRBJ1-2; 5 matching bases give a weak D call of TRBD1. This receptor was taken from a male donor with ankylosing spondylitis or in good health (not recorded which). The source material was blood. The bases read TGTGCCAGCAGCGTAGGTGTGTGGGCAGGGATAAATGGCTACACCTTC. It encodes CASSVGVWAGINGYTF. The reference TRBV9 and TRBJ1-2 proteins fill in what lies around the CDR3, so the full variable domain reads DSGVTQTPKHLITATGQRVTLRCSPRSGDLSVYWYQQSLDQGLQFLIQYYNGEERAKGNILERFSAQQFPDLHSELNLSSLELGDSALYFCASSVGVWAGINGYTFGSGTRLTVV.